This is a list of T cell receptor beta chains from one sample in a study of beta chain features in type 1 diabetes. Generated by immunoSEQ multiplex PCR, the TCRdb table keeps only in-frame clones and is missing some. Altogether around 150,000 clones are present, roughly 9% being singletons, with the ten largest covering under 0.75%. The material sequenced was central memory CD4+ T cells from blood. The receptors derive from a woman under 40 with type 1 diabetes. CDR3s include the opening cysteine and the closing phenylalanine or tryptophan. A D gene is named only where the DNA matches it firmly. Where a row states a size, it is once, few, many or the class of an expanded clone; other rows omit it.

j_gene | d_gene | v_gene | abundance | CDR3nt | CDR3aa
TRBJ1-4 | TRBD1 | TRBV18 | NA | TGTGCCAGCTCACCAGGACAGGACTTTCGGTATGAAAAACTGTTTTTT | CASSPGQDFRYEKLFF
TRBJ1-1 | TRBD1 | TRBV20-1 | few | TGCAGTGCTGACAGGGCCACTGAAGCTTTCTTT | CSADRATEAFF
TRBJ1-2 | TRBD1 | TRBV18 | NA | TGTGCCAGCTCACCGGGACAGGGACTGATGAACTATGGCTACACCTTC | CASSPGQGLMNYGYTF
TRBJ2-1 | TRBD2 | TRBV7-3 | few | TGTGCCAGCAGCCCCCGGGGAGGGAGACGAAGTAATGAGCAGTTCTTC | CASSPRGGRRSNEQFF
TRBJ1-1 | TRBD1 | TRBV25-1 | few | TGTGCCAGCAGTGATTGGACAGGGAGTAATGAAGCTTTCTTT | CASSDWTGSNEAFF
TRBJ1-2 | TRBD1 | TRBV10-3 | NA | TGTGCCATCAGGGAAGACAGGGCAAATGGCTACACCTTC | CAIREDRANGYTF
TRBJ2-7 | TRBD2 | TRBV7-2 | NA | TGTGCCAGCAGCTTAGAAGCTAGCGGGAGGTACGAGCAGTACTTC | CASSLEASGRYEQYF
TRBJ1-1 | TRBD1 | TRBV25-1 | NA | TGTGCCAGCAGTGAAGTGGACAGGGTGAACACTGAAGCTTTCTTT | CASSEVDRVNTEAFF
TRBJ2-2 | NA | TRBV7-9 | few | TGTGCCAGCAGCTTTGGGGCCCAAAACACCGGGGAGCTGTTTTTT | CASSFGAQNTGELFF
TRBJ1-5 | TRBD1 | TRBV2 | few | TGTGCCAGCAGTGATTGGTCAGGGGGACAGCCCCAGCATTTT | CASSDWSGGQPQHF
TRBJ1-2 | NA | TRBV25-1 | NA | TGTGCCAGCAGTCCCCAATCGAGCCGGAACTATGGCTACACCTTC | CASSPQSSRNYGYTF
TRBJ2-7 | TRBD2 | TRBV18 | few | TGTGCCAGCTCACCACCGGGACTAGCGGGAGGCGAGCAGTACTTC | CASSPPGLAGGEQYF
TRBJ1-1 | NA | TRBV7-3 | NA | TGTGCCAGCAGTATACAGGCCAGGACTGAAGCTTTCTTT | CASSIQARTEAFF
TRBJ1-1 | TRBD1 | TRBV19 | few | TGTGCCAGCGCGATGCCAGGGGGAGTAGGGACTGAAGCTTTCTTT | CASAMPGGVGTEAFF
TRBJ2-3 | NA | TRBV27 | few | TGTGCCAGCGGGGGGGCGTCTAGCACAGATACGCAGTATTTT | CASGGASSTDTQYF
TRBJ2-4 | NA | TRBV28 | few | TGTGCCAGCATCTCGGCAGGCATCCTAGCCAAAAACATTCAGTACTTC | CASISAGILAKNIQYF
TRBJ2-7 | TRBD2 | TRBV29-1 | NA | TGCAGCGTTAGGACGACTAGCGAGACCTACGAGCAGTACTTC | CSVRTTSETYEQYF
TRBJ1-2 | TRBD1 | TRBV9 | few | TGTGCCAGCAGCGTAGGCGGGACAGATTTTAACTATGGCTACACCTTC | CASSVGGTDFNYGYTF
TRBJ1-2 | NA | TRBV6-5 | NA | TGTGCCAGCAGTTTGTACCAGAGGGAAGGCTACACCTTC | CASSLYQREGYTF